The subject of this entry is one T cell receptor (beta chain). It was with a sample-barcoded 5' primer and a J-beta primer mix that a second PCR of roughly 7 to 11 cycles was run. TCRdb recomputed calls from the 5' RACE reads with MiXCR, one row per CDR3 protein. The sample holds about 1.7 million distinct CDR3 sequences, roughly 27% seen once. The sample comes from a study of blood T cells in healthy people across ages. About the research overall: When template switching was applied, about one barcoded beta molecule was captured per two T cells.

Caucasian individuals from Russia who were healthy and aged 6 to 90 acted as donors. They isolated at least 6 million PBMCs from each sample. Total RNA was isolated from each sample in quantities of at least 5.5 micrograms. This receptor was taken from a woman younger than 45 in good health. The sequenced material came from blood.

CDR3 region: CASSLMQGDNYGYTF. The DNA for the CDR3 is TGCGCCAGCAGCTTGATGCAGGGCGATAACTATGGCTACACCTTC. The V call is TRBV5-1, the J call TRBJ1-2, with D possibly being TRBD1 (5 bases). There are 15 residues in the CDR3. Trimming took off 1 base at V and 1 base at J, with 11 bases between the two ends. Germline CDR1 and CDR2: SGHRS and YFSETQ.